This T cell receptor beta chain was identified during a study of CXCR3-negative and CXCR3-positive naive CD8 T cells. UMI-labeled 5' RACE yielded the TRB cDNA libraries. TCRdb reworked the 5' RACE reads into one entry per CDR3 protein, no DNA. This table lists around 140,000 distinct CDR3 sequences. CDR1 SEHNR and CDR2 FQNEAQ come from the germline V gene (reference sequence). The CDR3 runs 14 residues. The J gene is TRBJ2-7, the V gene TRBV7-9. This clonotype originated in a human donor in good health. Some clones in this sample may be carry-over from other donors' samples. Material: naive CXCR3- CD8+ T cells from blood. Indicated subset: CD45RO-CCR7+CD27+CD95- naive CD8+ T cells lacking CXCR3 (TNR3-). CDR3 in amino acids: CASSQVGTSYEQYF.